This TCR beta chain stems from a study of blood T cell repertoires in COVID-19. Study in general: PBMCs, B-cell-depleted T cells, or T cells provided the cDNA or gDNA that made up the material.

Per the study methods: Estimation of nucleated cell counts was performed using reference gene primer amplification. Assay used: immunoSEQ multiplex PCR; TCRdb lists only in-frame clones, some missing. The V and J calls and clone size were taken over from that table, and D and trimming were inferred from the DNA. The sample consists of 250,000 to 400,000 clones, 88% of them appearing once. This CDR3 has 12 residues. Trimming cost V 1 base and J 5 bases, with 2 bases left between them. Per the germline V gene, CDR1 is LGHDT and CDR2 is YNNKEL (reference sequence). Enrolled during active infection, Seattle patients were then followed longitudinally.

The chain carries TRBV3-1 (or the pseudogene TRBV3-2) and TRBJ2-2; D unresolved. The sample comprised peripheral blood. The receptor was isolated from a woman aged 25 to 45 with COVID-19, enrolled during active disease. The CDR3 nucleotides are TGTGCCAGCAGCCAAGCGACCGGGGAGCTGTTTTTT. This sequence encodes CASSQATGELFF.